These 9 T cell receptor beta chains came from one sample sequenced in a study of blood T cell repertoires in COVID-19. Clones were read by immunoSEQ multiplex PCR, and TCRdb kept only the in-frame ones, dropping some. The repertoire holds approximately 200,000 clones, roughly 92% seen once, with roughly 0.76% in the top ten. Sequenced: peripheral blood. Receptors were obtained from a young man with COVID-19, enrolled during active disease.

The genes are TRBV12-3 or TRBV12-4 and TRBJ2-7; tentatively, D is TRBD1 (6 bases). CDR3 size: 12 residues. Trimming cost V 5 bases and J 2 bases, with 7 bases left between them. CDR3 in DNA: TGTGCCAGCAGTCGACAGGCCTACGAGCAGTACTTC. The encoded protein is CASSRQAYEQYF.

The V call is TRBV4-1, the J call TRBJ1-1, with D possibly TRBD1 on 5 matching bases. Trimming removed 4 bases from V and 8 bases from J, with 14 bases in between. Germline V lookup: CDR1 MGHRA, CDR2 YSYEKL. The CDR3 loop spans 13 amino acids. The CDR3 loop reads CASSLEGVSEAFF. The CDR3 DNA is TGCGCCAGCAGCCTCGAAGGGGTATCGGAAGCTTTCTTT.

V usage is TRBV29-1 and J usage is TRBJ1-3; no firm D call. From germline, CDR1 is SQVTM and CDR2 ANQGSEA. CDR3 length: 14 amino acids. Trimming cost V 0 bases and J 2 bases, with 8 bases left between them. CDR3 protein: CSVEDPQTGNTIYF. CDR3 bases: TGCAGCGTTGAAGATCCCCAGACTGGAAACACCATATATTTT.

This chain uses TRBV2 with TRBJ2-5; 9 nucleotides align to TRBD2. The CDR3 is 15 amino acids. Looked up from germline, CDR1 is SNHLY and CDR2 is FYNNEI. Trimming removed 6 bases from V and 5 bases from J; junction bases left unmatched: 10. The CDR3 DNA reads TGTGCCAGCAGGCGGGGGGGCCTGTTTCAGGAGACCCAGTACTTC. Translating it yields CASRRGGLFQETQYF.

This clone was observed a few times. The gene calls are TRBV28 and TRBJ1-6; 7 nucleotides match TRBD1. V lost 6 bases to trimming and J lost 7 bases; unmatched junction nucleotides: 6. The CDR3 runs to 14 residues. Germline V gene data show CDR1 as MDHEN and CDR2 as SYDVKM. The CDR3 DNA sequence: TGTGCCAGCAGCCAGACAGGGCGAAATTCACCCCTCCACTTT. This gives the protein CASSQTGRNSPLHF.

This clone is a singleton in its sample. The chain couples TRBV6-4 to TRBJ1-4; D not resolved. The CDR3 consists of 13 residues. In germline, CDR1 is MRHNA, CDR2 SNTAGT. V was trimmed by 3 bases and J by 10 bases, leaving 12 bases between them. The CDR3 DNA is TGTGCCAGCAGTGAAGTTCTGGGAGGAAAACTGTTTTTT. This translates into CASSEVLGGKLFF.

CDR3 sequence (DNA): TGTGCCAGCAGTGACCTAGCGGGGGGGCCGGGTAATGAGCAGTTCTTC. Its protein product is CASSDLAGGPGNEQFF. The chain employs TRBV6-1 and TRBJ2-1; 12 bases align to TRBD2. J gave up 7 bases and V 3 bases, and 7 bases lay outside the gene matches. The CDR3 runs 16 residues. CDR1 is MNHNS, CDR2 SASEGT, per germline.

This chain joins TRBV4-1 and TRBJ1-4; D possibly corresponds to TRBD1 (5 bases). This CDR3 spans 12 amino acids. Germline V gene data show CDR1 as MGHRA and CDR2 as YSYEKL. V was shortened by 1 base and J by 11 bases, with 8 bases between the two germline ends. In DNA, the CDR3 is TGCGCCAGCAGCCAAGCGGGGGGGAAACTGTTTTTT. Protein: CASSQAGGKLFF.

This clone was found once. The chain recombines TRBV3-1 (or the pseudogene TRBV3-2) with TRBJ2-7; TRBD1 aligns across 9 bases. The trim removed 0 bases at V and 3 bases at J, leaving 6 bases unmatched. Germline CDR1 reads LGHDT; CDR2 reads YNNKEL (reference sequence). This CDR3 has 16 residues. The DNA for the CDR3 is TGTGCCAGCAGCCAAGATCAGGGACAGGGAATCTACGAGCAGTACTTC. This encodes CASSQDQGQGIYEQYF.